These T cell receptor beta chains were read from a single sample in a study of early T cells in non-severe SARS-CoV-2 infection. TCRdb reprocessed the 5' RACE reads via MiXCR and lists one record per CDR3 protein. The sample includes 63,000 or so distinct CDR3 sequences, around 10% seen only once; the top ten take roughly 5.7%. The sample in question was whole blood, obtained at baseline. The receptors shown here come from an adult who was a healthcare worker with PCR-confirmed SARS-CoV-2 infection or an uninfected control (not recorded which). CDR3s leave out the opening cysteine and the closing phenylalanine or tryptophan.

v_call	j_call	cdr3_aa
TRBV19	TRBJ2-1	ASIKGARSNEQF
TRBV6-6	TRBJ2-1	ASSYKGPNEQF
TRBV12-3/TRBV12-4	TRBJ1-6	ASSPSGQFGPLH
TRBV30	TRBJ1-5	AWGRQGGQPQH
TRBV7-8	TRBJ2-3	ASSLERTRTSTDTQY
TRBV2	TRBJ1-6	ASSDGPGSSYNSPLH
TRBV5-4	TRBJ2-4	ASSFSGWGTKNIQY
TRBV5-1	TRBJ2-4	ASSLTAGTLLAKNIQY
TRBV6-1	TRBJ1-3	ASSGTAENTIY
TRBV11-2	TRBJ2-5	ASSLDLHPGETQY
TRBV5-1	TRBJ2-3	ASSKQGSTDTQY